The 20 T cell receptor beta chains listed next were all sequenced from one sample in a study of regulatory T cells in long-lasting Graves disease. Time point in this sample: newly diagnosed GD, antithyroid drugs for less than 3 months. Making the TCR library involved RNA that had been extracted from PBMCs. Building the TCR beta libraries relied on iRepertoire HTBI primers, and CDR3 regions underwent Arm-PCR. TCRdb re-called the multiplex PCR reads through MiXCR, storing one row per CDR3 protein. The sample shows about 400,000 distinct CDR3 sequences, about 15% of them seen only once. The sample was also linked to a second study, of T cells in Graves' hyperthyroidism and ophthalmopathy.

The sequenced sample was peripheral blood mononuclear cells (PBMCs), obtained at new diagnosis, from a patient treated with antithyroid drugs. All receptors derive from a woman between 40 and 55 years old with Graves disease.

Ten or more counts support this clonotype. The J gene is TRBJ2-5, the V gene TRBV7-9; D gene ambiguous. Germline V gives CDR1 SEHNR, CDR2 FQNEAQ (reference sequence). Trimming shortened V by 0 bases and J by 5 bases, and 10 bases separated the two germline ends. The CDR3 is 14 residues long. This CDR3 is CASSLASSGETQYF. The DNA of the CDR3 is TGTGCCAGCAGCTTAGCGAGTAGTGGCGAGACCCAGTACTTC.

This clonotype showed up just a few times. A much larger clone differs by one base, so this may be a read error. CDR3 sequence: CASSLWWIPTQYF. In DNA, the CDR3 is TGTGCCAGCAGTTTATGGTGGATCCCCACCCAGTACTTC. The V and J genes are TRBV28 and TRBJ2-5; no clear D gene. The CDR3 length is 13 residues. CDR1 is MDHEN, CDR2 SYDVKM, per germline. Trimming stripped 0 bases from V and 8 bases from J, with 10 bases between.

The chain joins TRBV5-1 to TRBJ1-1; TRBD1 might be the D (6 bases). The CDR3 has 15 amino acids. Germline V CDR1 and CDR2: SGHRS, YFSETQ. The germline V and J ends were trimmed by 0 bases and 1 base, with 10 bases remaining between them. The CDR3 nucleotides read TGCGCCAGCAGCTTGGATGCAGGGGCGAACACTGAAGCTTTCTTT. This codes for CASSLDAGANTEAFF.

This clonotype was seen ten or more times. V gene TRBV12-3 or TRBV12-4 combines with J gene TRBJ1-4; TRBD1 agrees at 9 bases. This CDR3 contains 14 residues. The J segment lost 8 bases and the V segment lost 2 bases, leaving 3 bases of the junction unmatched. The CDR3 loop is CASSLLQGAEKLFF. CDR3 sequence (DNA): TGTGCCAGCAGTTTATTACAGGGGGCCGAAAAACTGTTTTTT.

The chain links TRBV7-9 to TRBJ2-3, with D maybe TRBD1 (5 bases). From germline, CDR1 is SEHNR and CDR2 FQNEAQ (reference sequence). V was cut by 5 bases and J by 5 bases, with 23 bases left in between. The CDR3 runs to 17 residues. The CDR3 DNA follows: TGTGCCAGCAGCACTTTTGACAGTACCATCTCTCGAGATACGCAGTATTTT. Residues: CASSTFDSTISRDTQYF. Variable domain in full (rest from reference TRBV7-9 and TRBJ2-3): DTGVSQNPRHKITKRGQNVTFRCDPISEHNRLYWYRQTLGQGPEFLTYFQNEAQLEKSRLLSDRFSAERPKGSFSTLEIQRTEQGDSAMYLCASSTFDSTISRDTQYFGPGTRLTVL.

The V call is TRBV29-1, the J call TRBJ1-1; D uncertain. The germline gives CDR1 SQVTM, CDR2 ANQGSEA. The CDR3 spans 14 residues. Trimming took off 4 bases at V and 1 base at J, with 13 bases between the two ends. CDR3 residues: CSVGGPHTNTEAFF. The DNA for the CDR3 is TGCAGCGTTGGTGGCCCCCATACGAACACTGAAGCTTTCTTT.

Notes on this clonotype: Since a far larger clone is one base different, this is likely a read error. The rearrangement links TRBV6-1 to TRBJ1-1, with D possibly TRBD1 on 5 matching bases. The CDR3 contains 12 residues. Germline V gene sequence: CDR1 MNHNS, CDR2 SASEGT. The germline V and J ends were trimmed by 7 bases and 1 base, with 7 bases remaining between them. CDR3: CASNRPNTEAFF. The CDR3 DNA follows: TGTGCCAGCAACAGGCCGAACACTGAAGCTTTCTTT.

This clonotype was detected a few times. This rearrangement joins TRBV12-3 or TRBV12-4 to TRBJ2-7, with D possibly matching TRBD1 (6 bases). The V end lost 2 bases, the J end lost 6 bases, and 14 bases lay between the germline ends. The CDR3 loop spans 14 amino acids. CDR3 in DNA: TGTGCCAGCAGTTTAACGGCAGGGGTGTCCGAGCAGTACTTC. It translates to CASSLTAGVSEQYF.

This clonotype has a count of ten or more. For the CDR3, the DNA is TGCAGCGTCACCCCGGGACAGGGGAGCGAGCAGTACTTC. Its translation is CSVTPGQGSEQYF. The rearrangement links TRBV29-1 to TRBJ2-7, with 10 positions matching TRBD1. V lost 6 bases, J lost 6 bases, and 8 bases stayed unmatched. Looked up from germline, CDR1 is SQVTM and CDR2 is ANQGSEA. The CDR3 is made up of 13 amino acids.

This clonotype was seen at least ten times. CDR3: CASSLTTQETQYF. CDR3 DNA sequence: TGTGCCAGCTCACTAACGACCCAAGAGACCCAGTACTTC. The V call is TRBV18, the J call TRBJ2-5; no clear D gene. The CDR3 consists of 13 residues. Trimming cost V 4 bases and J 1 base, with 7 bases left between them. Germline CDR1 KGHSH, CDR2 LQKENI.

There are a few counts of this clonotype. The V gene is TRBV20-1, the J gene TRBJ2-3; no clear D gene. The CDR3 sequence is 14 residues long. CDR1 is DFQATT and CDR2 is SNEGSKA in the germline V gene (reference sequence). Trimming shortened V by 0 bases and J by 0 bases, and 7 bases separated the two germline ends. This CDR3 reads CSARDSQSTDTQYF. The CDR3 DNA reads TGCAGTGCTAGAGATTCCCAGAGCACAGATACGCAGTATTTT.

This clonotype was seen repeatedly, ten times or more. CDR3 in amino acids: CASSDLREGRDTQYF. The CDR3 DNA sequence: TGTGCCAGCAGTGATCTCCGGGAGGGACGTGATACGCAGTATTTT. J is TRBJ2-3 and V is TRBV2, with 8 bases matching TRBD2. This CDR3 region has 15 residues. The V segment lost 3 bases and the J segment 6 bases; nucleotides outside the gene matches: 8. In germline, CDR1 is SNHLY, CDR2 FYNNEI.

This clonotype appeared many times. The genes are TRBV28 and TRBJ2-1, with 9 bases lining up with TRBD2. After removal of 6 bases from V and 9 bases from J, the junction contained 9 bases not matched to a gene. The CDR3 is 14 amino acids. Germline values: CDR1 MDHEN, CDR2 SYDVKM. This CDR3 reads CASSYSGSGGEQFF. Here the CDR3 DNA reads TGTGCCAGCAGCTATAGCGGGAGCGGGGGTGAGCAGTTCTTC.

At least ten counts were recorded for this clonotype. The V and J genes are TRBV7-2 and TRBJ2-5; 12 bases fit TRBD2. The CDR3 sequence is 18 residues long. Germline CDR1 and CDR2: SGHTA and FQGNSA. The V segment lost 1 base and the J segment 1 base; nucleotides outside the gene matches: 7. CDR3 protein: CASSLVGTSGPPQETQYF. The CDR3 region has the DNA TGTGCCAGCAGCTTAGTGGGGACTAGCGGGCCTCCCCAAGAGACCCAGTACTTC.

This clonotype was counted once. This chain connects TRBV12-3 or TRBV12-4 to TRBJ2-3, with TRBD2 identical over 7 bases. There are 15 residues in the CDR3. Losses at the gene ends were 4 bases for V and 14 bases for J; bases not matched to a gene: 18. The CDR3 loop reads CASSYSGTLSDTWYF. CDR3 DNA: TGTGCCAGCAGTTACAGCGGGACGCTATCGGATACGTGGTATTTT.

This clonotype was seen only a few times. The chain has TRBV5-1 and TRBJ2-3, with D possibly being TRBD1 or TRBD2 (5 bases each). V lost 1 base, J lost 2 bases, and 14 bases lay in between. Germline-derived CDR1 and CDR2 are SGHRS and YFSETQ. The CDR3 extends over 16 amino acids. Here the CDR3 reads CASSLFAGTNTDTQYF. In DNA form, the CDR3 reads TGCGCCAGCAGCTTGTTTGCCGGGACCAACACAGATACGCAGTATTTT.

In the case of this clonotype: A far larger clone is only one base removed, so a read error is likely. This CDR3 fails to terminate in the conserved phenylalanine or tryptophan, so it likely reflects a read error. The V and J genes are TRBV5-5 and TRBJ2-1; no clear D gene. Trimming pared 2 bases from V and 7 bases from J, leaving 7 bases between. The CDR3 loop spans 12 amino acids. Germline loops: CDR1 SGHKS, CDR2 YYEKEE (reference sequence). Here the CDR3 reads CASSFAGNEQFL. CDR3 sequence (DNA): TGTGCCAGCAGCTTTGCCGGTAATGAGCAGTTCCTC.

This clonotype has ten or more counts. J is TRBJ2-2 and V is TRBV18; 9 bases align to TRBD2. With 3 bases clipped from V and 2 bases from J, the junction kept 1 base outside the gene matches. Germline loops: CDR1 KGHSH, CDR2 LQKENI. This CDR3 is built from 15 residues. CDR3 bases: TGTGCCAGCTCACCCCTAGCGGGAAACACCGGGGAGCTGTTTTTT. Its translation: CASSPLAGNTGELFF.

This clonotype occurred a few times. The CDR3, as DNA: TGTGCCAGCAGCCCCGGACTAGCGGGGGCCAGAAGCTCCTACGAGCAGTACTTC. It translates to CASSPGLAGARSSYEQYF. This chain joins TRBV5-4 and TRBJ2-7, with 13 bases matching TRBD2. Germline V gene sequence: CDR1 SGHNT, CDR2 YYREEE (reference sequence). The CDR3 consists of 18 residues. V dropped 4 bases and J dropped 0; count of bases not matched to a gene: 10.

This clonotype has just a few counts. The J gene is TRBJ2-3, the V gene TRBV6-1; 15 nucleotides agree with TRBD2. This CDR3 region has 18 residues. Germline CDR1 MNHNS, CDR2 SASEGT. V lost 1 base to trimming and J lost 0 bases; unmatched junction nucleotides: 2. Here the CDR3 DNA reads TGTGCCAGCAGTGAAGTAGGACTAGCGGGAGGGAGCACAGATACGCAGTATTTT. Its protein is CASSEVGLAGGSTDTQYF.